This TCR beta chain was captured in a study of T cells after yellow fever vaccination (dated by TCRdb to the late 2010s). Regarding the study in general: The SMART-Seq v4 Ultra Low Input RNA kit was used to prepare libraries from fractions with low cell numbers. Bulk TCR alpha and beta repertoires were sequenced longitudinally to track T-cell clones before and after primary and booster YFV17D yellow fever vaccination. Blood was collected at multiple timepoints before and after primary and secondary immunization, and bulk PBMC replicates and cell subsets were isolated. The cohort comprised two healthy male donors, one aged 18 to 30 and one aged 30 to 40 years. The full study reports these points: Compared with the primary T-cell response, the secondary T-cell response was weaker but faster, peaking on day 5 rather than day 15. Because the study included only a couple of donors, the extent to which the findings can be generalized is limited. A small fraction of clonotypes appeared in both the CD4 and CD8 compartments, likely as a result of convergent recombination. FACS-sorted repertoires could contain abundant contaminating clonotypes from the bulk population, so computational filtering was required. Most clones expanded after primary vaccination were re-detected after the booster (around 96% of CD4 and 88% of CD8), suggesting broad memory maintenance.

The sequencer listed for this sample is Illumina NovaSeq 6000. Synthesis of TCR cDNA relied on 5'RACE template switching, a step that introduced a universal primer site along with unique molecular identifiers. Priming of cDNA synthesis was performed from both the TCR alpha and TCR beta constant segments. Two PCR steps were used to amplify libraries, with sample barcodes and sequencing adapters being added in the second step. Sequencing of libraries was performed on Illumina HiSeq 2500 (2x100 bp) or NovaSeq (2x150 bp). The original methods were these. MIGEC handled demultiplexing of reads and collapsing into UMI consensus sequences, while MiXCR performed V(D)J alignment. Vaccine-responding clonotypes were identified with edgeR using replicate PBMC samples, with FDR below 0.01 and a log2 fold change above 5 up to day 15 being required. Bulk clonotypes were assigned CD4 or CD8 identity according to which sequenced CD4 or CD8 repertoire held them at higher abundance. Using fastp at Q25 and MiXCR, TCRdb reprocessed the public reads and kept productive beta chains. Every entry covers one CDR3 protein and lists the most common genes and DNA from its rows. In this record, the V and J calls reflect TCRdb's handling and not the investigators' own analysis. The sample includes 350,000 to 550,000 distinct CDR3 sequences, with over 15% observed a single time. Roughly a sixth of the sample goes to the ten largest clones.

The treatment or condition label, read with the paper, signifies: live attenuated yellow fever vaccine strain. Two biological replicates of bulk PBMCs were collected at each blood-draw timepoint. PBMCs were isolated from peripheral blood using a standard Ficoll-Paque protocol. TriZol was used to extract RNA from bulk PBMCs, from CD4 and CD8 fractions, and from dextramer-positive and dextramer-negative fractions. Regarding this clonotype: Its antigen remains undetermined. No base quality information exists; no much larger clone differs at one position.

Taken from cysteine to phenylalanine, the CDR3 has 13 residues. Of the read, only the CDR3 DNA is kept; its 39 bases are in frame from base 1. V is clipped by 4 bases and J by 0 bases, and the sequence between their germline boundaries is 8 bases long. For CDR1 and CDR2, the germline V gene (reference sequence) lists GTSNPN and SVGIG. The sample consisted of PBMCs, taken before the yellow fever booster vaccination. This TCR was recovered from a man aged 18 to 29 who received the YFV17D yellow fever vaccine. The chain is made from TRBV30 and TRBJ2-3, with a weak D call of TRBD2 (5 bases match). The CDR3 in this case is CAWMDFSTDTQYF. The DNA sequence reads TGTGCCTGGATGGACTTTAGCACAGATACGCAGTATTTT. Here the CDR3 is joined to the reference TRBV30 and TRBJ2-3 genes, and the full variable domain is: SQTIHQWPATLVQPVGSPLSLECTVEGTSNPNLYWYRQAAGRGLQLLFYSVGIGQISSEVPQNLSASRPQDRQFILSSKKLLLSDSGFYLCAWMDFSTDTQYFGPGTRLTVL.